This TCR beta chain emerged from a study of T cells after yellow fever vaccination. Background on the study: Preparation of the low-cell-number fractions used SMART-Seq v4 Ultra Low Input.

There are a few counts of this clonotype. The target antigen is unknown. TCRdb re-derived calls from the 5' RACE reads in MiXCR, one entry per CDR3 protein. The data hold approximately 160,000 distinct CDR3 sequences, with roughly 9% observed a single time. Trimming shortened V by 3 bases and J by 4 bases, and 13 bases separated the two germline ends. This CDR3 comprises 14 residues. The V gene's germline CDR1 is ENHRY and CDR2 SYGVKD. Study-wide results and limits: After the booster, about 95% of CD4 and approximately 90% of CD8 primary-response clones were re-detected. Weaker, the secondary response peaked sooner, at day 5 versus 15.

The J gene is TRBJ2-7, the V gene TRBV10-3; D is possibly TRBD1 (5 bases). The receptor was isolated from a man between 18 and 29 years old who received the YFV17D yellow fever vaccine. Sequencing was performed on CD8+ T cells sorted from PBMCs, taken 45 days after the yellow fever booster vaccination. CDR3 region: CAISDRLGVYEQYF. CDR3 coding DNA: TGTGCCATCAGTGACCGTCTAGGGGTTTACGAGCAGTACTTC.